The TCR beta chain under discussion was sequenced for a study of blood T cell repertoires in COVID-19. On the study more broadly: There were acute and convalescent COVID-19 samples, and they came from the United States, Italy and Spain. Sources were T cells, B-cell-depleted T cells, or PBMCs; the material itself was cDNA or gDNA.

V was cut by 4 bases and J by 5 bases, with 12 bases left in between. CDR1 SGDLS and CDR2 YYNGEE come from the germline V gene. This CDR3 has 13 amino acids. Authors' analysis steps: From reference gene primer amplification, estimates of nucleated cell counts were derived. TCRdb's copy holds only in-frame clones and misses some; the assay was immunoSEQ multiplex PCR. Clone size and V and J calls were adopted from that table, with D and trimming inferred from the DNA. The repertoire consists of approximately 220,000 clones, with 83% occurring once and the leading ten covering about 2.3%. The chain combines TRBV9 with TRBJ2-5, with D possibly matching TRBD2 (5 bases). The sequence derives from a middle-aged woman with active or convalescent COVID-19. Input material: peripheral blood. CDR3 DNA: TGTGCCAGCAGCCTAGGAGGTTTGGAGACCCAGTACTTC. This translates into CASSLGGLETQYF.